This entry describes one T cell receptor (beta chain). As handled by the study authors: Cell counts per sample came from amplifying reference gene primers. TCRdb keeps only in-frame clones here, not all; method: immunoSEQ multiplex PCR. The V and J calls and clone size were taken over from that table, and D and trimming were inferred from the DNA. The data hold approximately 90,000 clones, with about two thirds observed a single time. This sample stems from a study of blood T cell repertoires in COVID-19. CDR1 is MNHEY and CDR2 is SVGAGI in the germline V gene. The CDR3 sequence is 15 residues long. The ends were cut back, 5 bases at V and 1 base at J, with 15 bases in the middle.

The chain couples TRBV6-5 to TRBJ2-7; TRBD1 is a possible D gene (6 bases). The specimen was peripheral blood. The clonotype was recovered from a woman at least 80 years old with acute or convalescent COVID-19. The CDR3 bases are TGTGCCAGCAGTCGCGGACAGTTAGGTTCCTACGAGCAGTACTTC. It encodes CASSRGQLGSYEQYF.